This T cell receptor (beta chain) is drawn from a study of blood T cell repertoires in COVID-19. Across the study: Italy, Spain and the United States were the sources of the convalescent and acute COVID-19 samples. Sample material is recorded as cDNA or gDNA derived from T cells, B-cell-depleted T cells, or PBMCs.

In the study's own analysis: For nucleated cells, counts were estimated from reference gene primer amplification. The protocol was immunoSEQ multiplex PCR, while the TCRdb copy is restricted to in-frame clones and leaves out a portion. The V and J calls and clone size were taken over from that table, and D and trimming were inferred from the DNA. This sample has about 180,000 clones, with around 85% found just once. The CDR3 has 15 amino acids. With 7 bases removed from V and 4 bases from J, the gap between germline ends came to 16 bases. The germline gives CDR1 MNHNY, CDR2 SVGAGI (reference sequence).

The V call is TRBV6-6, the J call TRBJ2-2, with D possibly being TRBD2 (5 bases). The sample consisted of peripheral blood. The source is a human donor with active or convalescent COVID-19. The donor label of this sample is uncertain. The CDR3, as DNA: TGTGCCAGCACCCGGTCCAGCGCGGGCACCGGGGAGCTGTTTTTT. Encoded protein: CASTRSSAGTGELFF.